This is a list of T cell receptor beta chains from one sample in a study of T cells after yellow fever vaccination. TCRdb ran MiXCR on the 5' RACE reads and lists one entry per CDR3 protein. The data contain 320,000 or so distinct CDR3 sequences, approximately 8% of them singletons. Source: PBMCs, taken approximately 47 days after the first yellow fever vaccination. These receptors all come from a young man who received the YFV17D yellow fever vaccine. Both conserved end residues are part of each CDR3.

j_call	v_call	cdr3_aa
TRBJ2-5	TRBV5-1	CASSVTEGGTEETQYF
TRBJ2-2	TRBV20-1	CSASRATGELFF
TRBJ1-5	TRBV7-2	CASSLWAEGNQPQHF
TRBJ1-2	TRBV14	CASSQASPVNYGYTF
TRBJ1-3	TRBV7-9	CASSQRPSGNTIYF
TRBJ2-2	TRBV7-9	CAADGTGLNTGELFF
TRBJ2-5	TRBV27	CASSLRRTGKLETQYF
TRBJ1-1	TRBV7-2	CAKRAGLNTEAFF
TRBJ1-5	TRBV7-2	CASSPLSAKGPQHF
TRBJ2-7	TRBV2	CASSDDSTSNLF
TRBJ1-2	TRBV11-2	CASSSRPDGYTF
TRBJ1-6	TRBV4-3	CASSRRTGIIHPSF
TRBJ2-3	TRBV23-1	CASSHPLGGFLDTQYF
TRBJ1-2	TRBV10-3	CAISEVGKYTF
TRBJ1-1	TRBV4-3	CASSQGQAFLNTEAFF
TRBJ2-3	TRBV5-1	CASSGLSGGTTDTQYF
TRBJ1-1	TRBV25-1	CASRDRGYTEAFF
TRBJ2-2	TRBV6-4	CASSAGQGAGELFF
TRBJ1-1	TRBV4-1	CASSRKVGVNTEAFF
TRBJ2-5	TRBV7-2	CASSRRGGAETQYF
TRBJ2-7	TRBV12-3/TRBV12-4	CASSPYGTGHYEQYF
TRBJ1-3	TRBV6-1	CASREPIAGRLYF
TRBJ2-2	TRBV6-2/TRBV6-3	CASRPPRGAGDTGELFF
TRBJ1-2	TRBV12-3/TRBV12-4	CASRLQGTYGYTF
TRBJ1-4	TRBV7-2	CASSSPGRRNEKLFF
TRBJ2-1	TRBV9	CASSPMGRSGESSYNEQFF
TRBJ2-7	TRBV7-2	CASIEASGPSYEQYF
TRBJ1-2	TRBV7-2	CASSLVLNYGYTF
TRBJ2-1	TRBV9	CASSPLSTRRGEQFF
TRBJ1-6	TRBV20-1	CSAIQGFNSPLHF
TRBJ2-5	TRBV6-1	CASRVTGETQYF
TRBJ1-1	TRBV20-1	CSARPRDRESAEAFF
TRBJ1-2	TRBV6-2/TRBV6-3	CASSYFGEAYGYTF